The 10 T cell receptor beta chains below come from one sample, sequenced in a study of cytomegalovirus exposure and HLA in healthy donors. Both 60 Vbeta primers and 13 Jbeta primers went into the PCR. Data came from immunoSEQ multiplex PCR; TCRdb stores just in-frame clones and leaves some out. The sample lists about 120,000 clones; under 85% were seen once. The sample was PBMCs. Every receptor here comes from a human donor in good health.

Worth noting for this clone: Germline and junction disagree at one end, which may indicate a read error. This chain uses TRBV19 with TRBJ2-6; tentative D call: TRBD1 (5 bases). CDR1 LNHDA and CDR2 SQIVND come from the germline V gene (reference sequence). This CDR3 is built from 17 residues. The CDR3 DNA reads TGTGCCAGTACGGGTTTTAGGCAAGTTTCTGGGGCCAACGGCCTGACTTTC. Translation gives CASTGFRQVSGANGLTF.

This chain links TRBV27 with TRBJ2-7; 7 positions agree with TRBD1. Germline V gives CDR1 MNHEY, CDR2 SMNVEV (reference sequence). J lost 2 bases, V lost 3 bases, and 1 base had no gene match. The CDR3 is made up of 13 amino acids. The DNA of the CDR3 is TGTGCCAGCAGTTTTAGGGGGCCCTACGAGCAGTACTTC. It yields the protein CASSFRGPYEQYF.

J is TRBJ2-7 and V is TRBV7-9, with 7 bases identical to TRBD1. This CDR3 comprises 13 residues. V trimming: 3 bases; J trimming: 7 bases; junction bases outside the gene matches: 6. CDR1 is SEHNR and CDR2 is FQNEAQ in the germline V gene (reference sequence). The CDR3 DNA sequence: TGTGCCAGCAGCTTGGGACAGTCTCGAGAGCAGTACTTC. It codes for CASSLGQSREQYF.

The chain carries TRBV6-6 and TRBJ1-1; TRBD1 agrees at 11 bases. Looked up from germline, CDR1 is MNHNY and CDR2 is SVGAGI (reference sequence). This CDR3 is 14 amino acids long. Trimming took 6 bases from V and 1 from J; bases not matched to a gene: 1. CDR3 sequence (DNA): TGTGCCAGCAGGGGGACAGGGGGGAACACTGAAGCTTTCTTT. Protein sequence: CASRGTGGNTEAFF.

This clone has more than one count but fewer than ten. The chain couples TRBV10-3 to TRBJ2-3; 8 bases fit TRBD2. The CDR3 extends over 17 amino acids. The germline gives CDR1 ENHRY, CDR2 SYGVKD. Trimming cost V 1 base and J 0 bases; bases outside gene matches: 6. CDR3 bases: TGTGCCATCAGTGAGTGGATTCCGGGGGGGAGCACAGATACGCAGTATTTT. It specifies CAISEWIPGGSTDTQYF.

This chain links TRBV14 with TRBJ2-7; D unresolved. This CDR3 spans 13 amino acids. V was trimmed by 0 bases and J by 7 bases, leaving 10 bases between them. The V gene's germline CDR1 is SGHDN and CDR2 FVKESK. The chain's CDR3 is CASSQEPLREQYF. The CDR3 region has the DNA TGTGCCAGCAGCCAAGAACCGCTAAGAGAGCAGTACTTC.

The V call is TRBV19, the J call TRBJ2-7; perhaps TRBD2 as D (6 bases). From germline, CDR1 is LNHDA and CDR2 SQIVND (reference sequence). The CDR3 has 16 residues. V shed 1 base and J shed 3 bases, with 16 bases lying between them. CDR3 residues: CASSIGVRDFLYEQYF. CDR3 sequence (DNA): TGTGCCAGTAGTATAGGTGTTCGGGACTTCCTCTACGAGCAGTACTTC. Looking up the rest from reference TRBV19 and TRBJ2-7 gives the full variable domain: DGGITQSPKYLFRKEGQNVTLSCEQNLNHDAMYWYRQDPGQGLRLIYYSQIVNDFQKGDIAEGYSVSREKKESFPLTVTSAQKNPTAFYLCASSIGVRDFLYEQYFGPGTRLTVT.

The chain uses TRBV9 and TRBJ1-1; the D is unclear. Germline CDR1 SGDLS, CDR2 YYNGEE. This CDR3 is built from 14 residues. The V gene lost 0 bases and the J gene lost 0 bases, with 6 bases spanning the gap. CDR3 DNA: TGTGCCAGCAGCGTAGAACGGGTGAACACTGAAGCTTTCTTT. It codes for CASSVERVNTEAFF.

V usage is TRBV30 and J usage is TRBJ1-5, with no clear D. Germline CDR1 GTSNPN, CDR2 SVGIG (reference sequence). This CDR3 comprises 13 residues. The V gene lost 2 bases and the J gene lost 3 bases, with 8 bases spanning the gap. CDR3 residues: CAWSRSDNQPQHF. The CDR3 bases are TGTGCCTGGAGTAGAAGCGACAATCAGCCCCAGCATTTT. The whole variable domain, filled in from reference TRBV30 and TRBJ1-5, reads SQTIHQWPATLVQPVGSPLSLECTVEGTSNPNLYWYRQAAGRGLQLLFYSVGIGQISSEVPQNLSASRPQDRQFILSSKKLLLSDSGFYLCAWSRSDNQPQHFGDGTRLSIL.

The chain recombines TRBV9 with TRBJ1-2; TRBD1 matches at 11 bases. Germline V lookup: CDR1 SGDLS, CDR2 YYNGEE. CDR3 length equals 15 residues. After removal of 1 base from V and 4 bases from J, the junction contained 3 bases not matched to a gene. The DNA of the CDR3 is TGTGCCAGCAGCGTAAGGACAGGGGGCCCCTATGGCTACACCTTC. Residues: CASSVRTGGPYGYTF.